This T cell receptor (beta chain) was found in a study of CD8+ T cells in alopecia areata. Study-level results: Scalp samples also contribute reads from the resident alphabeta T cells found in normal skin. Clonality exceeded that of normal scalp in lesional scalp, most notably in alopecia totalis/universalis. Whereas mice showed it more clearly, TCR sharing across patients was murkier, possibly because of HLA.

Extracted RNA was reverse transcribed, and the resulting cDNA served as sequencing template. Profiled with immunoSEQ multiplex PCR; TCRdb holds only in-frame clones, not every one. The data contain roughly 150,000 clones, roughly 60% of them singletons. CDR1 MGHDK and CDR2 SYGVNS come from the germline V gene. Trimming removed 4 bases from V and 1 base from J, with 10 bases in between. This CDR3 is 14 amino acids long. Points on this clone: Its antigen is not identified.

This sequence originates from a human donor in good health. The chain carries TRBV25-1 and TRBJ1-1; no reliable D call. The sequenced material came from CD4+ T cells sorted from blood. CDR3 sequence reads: CASSGVPGNTEAFF. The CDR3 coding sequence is TGTGCCAGCAGTGGGGTTCCGGGGAACACTGAAGCTTTCTTT.